Detailed here is one T cell receptor (beta chain). Germline CDR1 and CDR2: GTSNPN and SVGIG (reference sequence). The V gene end was trimmed by 1 base and the J gene end by 2 bases; junction bases not matched to a gene: 6. This CDR3 spans 15 amino acids. The data were obtained in a study of blood T cell repertoires in COVID-19. Study at large: The analysed material was cDNA or gDNA that came from T cells, B-cell-depleted T cells, or PBMCs.

Authors' processing steps: For nucleated cells, counts were estimated from reference gene primer amplification. TCRdb keeps only in-frame clones here, not all; method: immunoSEQ multiplex PCR. The V and J calls and clone size come from that table; D and trimming were worked out from the DNA. The sample carries approximately 87,000 clones, approximately 78% recorded once. The TCR sequence derives from a woman aged 80 or over with acute or convalescent COVID-19. Material: peripheral blood. The rearrangement links TRBV30 to TRBJ2-7; 9 positions match TRBD1. Here the CDR3 reads CAWSAGGTGTYEQYF. CDR3 DNA sequence: TGTGCCTGGAGTGCCGGCGGGACAGGGACCTACGAGCAGTACTTC.